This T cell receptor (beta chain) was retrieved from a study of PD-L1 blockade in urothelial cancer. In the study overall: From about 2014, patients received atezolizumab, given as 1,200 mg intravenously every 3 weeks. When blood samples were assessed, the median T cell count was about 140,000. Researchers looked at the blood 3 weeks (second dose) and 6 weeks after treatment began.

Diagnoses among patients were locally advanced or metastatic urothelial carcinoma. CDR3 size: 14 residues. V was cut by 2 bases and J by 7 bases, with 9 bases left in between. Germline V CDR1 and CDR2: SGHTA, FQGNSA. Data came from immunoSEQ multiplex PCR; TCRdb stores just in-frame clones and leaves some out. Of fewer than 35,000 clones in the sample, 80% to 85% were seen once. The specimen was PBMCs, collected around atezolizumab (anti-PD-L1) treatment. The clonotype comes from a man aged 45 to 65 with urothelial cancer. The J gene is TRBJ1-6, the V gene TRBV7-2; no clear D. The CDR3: CASSLWATNSPLHF. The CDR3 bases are TGTGCCAGCAGCTTATGGGCCACGAATTCACCCCTCCACTTT.